This T cell receptor (beta chain) was captured by sequencing in a study of blood T cell repertoires in COVID-19 (dated by TCRdb to 2020 to 2021). Study-wide context: The collaborator samples originated in the United States, Italy and Spain and spanned the acute and convalescent phases of COVID-19. Where available, HLA class I and class II types were taken from metadata supplied by the sample provider and were not determined by assay-based typing. Deeply sampled blood TCRbeta repertoires from subjects exposed to, actively infected with, or recovered from COVID-19 were included in the dataset. The repertoires were released in a freely available public database intended as a resource for research on the immune response to SARS-CoV-2. Samples were obtained from the ongoing ImmuneRACE study (first 160 participants) and from some 1,300 subjects provided by 6 global collaborators. The prospective study material was composed of cDNA or gDNA derived from T cells, B-cell-depleted T cells, or PBMCs. Nearly every sample came with metadata listing a de-identified subject ID, COVID-19 status, age in years and sex. Study-wide conclusions, independent of this receptor: Clinical and demographic metadata were provided uncurated, with the amount varying by source and participant.

A note on this clone: There is no known antigen for this receptor. No base qualities exist here, and no much larger clone lies one base off it.

In Seattle, one collaborating source enrolled patients while the infection was active and tracked those patients longitudinally over the course of disease. The collaborating institutions used their own protocols to collect whole blood in K2EDTA tubes. Collaborator samples were shipped for TCRbeta analysis as frozen whole blood, isolated PBMCs, or DNA extracted from either sample type. TCRbeta CDR3 regions were amplified from genomic DNA using the immunoSEQ Assay, a bias-controlled multiplex PCR. As for how the authors treated the data: Nucleated cell counts per sample were estimated from amplification of reference gene primers within the assay. To quantify the absolute abundance of each unique TCRbeta CDR3 rearrangement, sequence reads were collapsed and filtered. For each sample, productive Simpson clonality was calculated as the square root of Simpson's diversity index over productive rearrangements. TCRdb took this table from immuneACCESS and kept in-frame rearrangements with V and J called. Such tables lack part of the clones; where checked against another copy, unresolved V genes explain under half of the gap, and the rest is unexplained. V and J calls plus clone size are reproduced from that table; the DNA served to infer D and trimming. The sample includes approximately 200,000 clones, with 85% to 90% observed a single time. Over 15% of the sample belongs to the ten largest clones.

CDR1 and CDR2, looked up from the germline V gene (reference sequence), are SGHKS and YYEKEE. Its CDR3 holds 15 amino acids, cysteine through phenylalanine. Kept here is only the CDR3 DNA, which spans 45 bases and is read in frame from base 1. At the junction V is shortened by 4 bases and J by 0 bases, with 8 bases in between. Specimen: peripheral blood. This clonotype originated in a person aged 65 to 85 with COVID-19, enrolled during active disease. The V and J segments used are TRBV5-5 and TRBJ2-6, with no reliable assignment of the D segment. The nucleotide sequence reads as follows: TGTGCCAGCAGCCCTCAGATCTCTGGGGCCAACGTCCTGACTTTC. The encoded protein is CASSPQISGANVLTF.